The 25 T cell receptor beta chains presented below share a single source sample, sequenced in a study of T cell repertoires in cytomegalovirus infection. TCRdb fed the reads into MiXCR, producing one record per CDR3 protein. The profile shows roughly 150,000 distinct CDR3 sequences, 15% to 20% of them singletons. Sequences were obtained from CD8+ T cells from PBMCs. The receptor set was obtained from a human donor in good health (CMV status not recorded). Some clones in this sample may be carry-over from other donors' samples.

In this sample, this clonotype turned up a few times. The rearrangement joins TRBV12-3 or TRBV12-4 to TRBJ2-3; D call uncertain. CDR3 length: 13 amino acids. V was trimmed by 5 bases and J by 2 bases, leaving 8 bases between them. CDR3 residues: CASSGEYTDTQYF. The CDR3, as DNA: TGTGCCAGCAGTGGAGAGTACACAGATACGCAGTATTTT.

This clonotype was counted a few times. This chain links TRBV6-2 or TRBV6-3 with TRBJ2-2; D not resolved. Germline V CDR1 and CDR2: MNHEY, SVGEGT. The V end lost 2 bases, the J end lost 4 bases, and 5 bases lay between the germline ends. The CDR3 is made up of 13 amino acids. Here the CDR3 reads CASSYAATGELFF. The CDR3 DNA is TGTGCCAGCAGTTACGCTGCCACCGGGGAGCTGTTTTTT.

The chain recombines TRBV27 with TRBJ2-7; TRBD1 aligns across 7 bases. After removal of 5 bases from V and 2 bases from J, the junction contained 3 bases not matched to a gene. Per germline, CDR1 MNHEY and CDR2 SMNVEV (reference sequence). The CDR3 consists of 13 residues. This CDR3 is CASSHTGAYEQYF. In nucleotides, the CDR3 is TGTGCCAGCAGTCACACAGGGGCCTACGAGCAGTACTTC.

J is TRBJ2-3 and V is TRBV29-1; 9 nucleotides match TRBD1. Germline-derived CDR1 and CDR2 are SQVTM and ANQGSEA. This CDR3 is 15 amino acids long. With V trimmed by 3 bases and J by 1 base, 5 bases remained unmatched. The CDR3 reads CSVEGQGHGTDTQYF. The CDR3 DNA reads as TGCAGCGTTGAGGGACAGGGTCACGGCACAGATACGCAGTATTTT.

In this sample, this clonotype turned up a few times. This rearrangement joins TRBV6-2 or TRBV6-3 to TRBJ2-1; 10 nucleotides line up with TRBD1. Germline values: CDR1 MNHEY, CDR2 SVGEGT. The CDR3 sequence is 15 residues long. V lost 4 bases, J lost 10 bases, and 10 bases stayed unmatched. CDR3 loop: CASSWPGQGIREQFF. In DNA, the CDR3 is TGTGCCAGCAGTTGGCCGGGACAGGGGATCAGGGAGCAGTTCTTC.

This chain uses TRBV12-5 with TRBJ2-1, with 7 positions matching TRBD2. In germline, CDR1 is LGHNT, CDR2 FRNRAP. The CDR3 runs to 17 residues. Trimming took 0 bases from V and 6 from J; bases not matched to a gene: 11. The CDR3 region has the DNA TGTGCTAGTGGTTTGGTACTAAGCGGGAAGGATAGCAATGAGCAGTTCTTC. It translates to CASGLVLSGKDSNEQFF.

This chain connects TRBV11-2 to TRBJ2-1, with unresolved D. The CDR3 has 12 amino acids. Germline V lookup: CDR1 SGHAT, CDR2 FQNNGV. The V gene lost 7 bases and the J gene lost 6 bases, with 10 bases spanning the gap. This CDR3 reads CASTSRINEQFF. CDR3 nucleotides: TGTGCCAGCACGAGCAGAATCAATGAGCAGTTCTTC.

This clonotype was detected a few times. The chain links TRBV6-1 to TRBJ2-7; no reliable D call. Trimming cost V 0 bases and J 4 bases, with 13 bases left between them. CDR3 size: 15 residues. Germline V gene sequence: CDR1 MNHNS, CDR2 SASEGT. The CDR3 DNA sequence: TGTGCCAGCAGTGAAGCACAACAGTTTCCATACGAGCAGTACTTC. Translated: CASSEAQQFPYEQYF.

The genes are TRBV12-3 or TRBV12-4 and TRBJ1-5, with unresolved D. The CDR3 has 12 residues. The ends were cut back, 6 bases at V and 4 bases at J, with 7 bases in the middle. CDR3 in amino acids: CASRPGNQPQHF. CDR3 DNA sequence: TGTGCCAGCAGACCAGGAAATCAGCCCCAGCATTTT.

This clonotype was seen a few times. V is TRBV7-8 and J is TRBJ2-3; TRBD1 aligns across 8 bases. The CDR3 length is 17 residues. Germline V gene sequence: CDR1 SGHVS, CDR2 FQNEAQ. Germline trimming cut 3 bases from V and 4 bases from J; bases unmatched to any gene: 12. This CDR3 is CASSLPARDRKADTQYF. CDR3 nucleotides: TGTGCCAGCAGCTTGCCCGCCCGGGACAGGAAAGCAGATACGCAGTATTTT.

The chain is built from TRBV7-9 and TRBJ2-4; a possible D gene is TRBD1 (6 bases). Trimming removed 3 bases from V and 9 bases from J, with 6 bases in between. Germline V lookup: CDR1 SEHNR, CDR2 FQNEAQ (reference sequence). The length of the CDR3 is 11 residues. CDR3 DNA sequence: TGTGCCAGCAGCTTCAGGGGCATTCAGTACTTC. Translating gives CASSFRGIQYF.

This clonotype was picked up a small number of times. CDR3 nucleotide sequence: TGTGCCAGCAGTGAAGGGCGGCCTTTCAACTATGGCTACACCTTC. This encodes CASSEGRPFNYGYTF. The chain has TRBV2 and TRBJ1-2; D gene uncertain. Germline assignment: CDR1 SNHLY and CDR2 FYNNEI. This CDR3 comprises 15 residues. The V gene lost 1 base and the J gene lost 2 bases, with 11 bases spanning the gap.

In this sample, this clonotype turned up many times. The chain carries TRBV6-1 and TRBJ1-2; D unresolved. Deletions cut 3 bases from V and 4 bases from J, with 15 bases between. This CDR3 is 15 amino acids long. Germline-derived CDR1 and CDR2 are MNHNS and SASEGT. DNA for the CDR3: TGTGCCAGCAGTGAGACGGAGATCGGAGTCTATGGCTACACCTTC. This gives the protein CASSETEIGVYGYTF.

Concerning this clonotype: Since a much larger clone is just one base distant, this may be a read error. The rearrangement links TRBV11-2 to TRBJ2-3; D is undetermined. The CDR3 is 12 amino acids. From germline, CDR1 is SGHAT and CDR2 FQNNGV. The V end lost 0 bases, the J end lost 4 bases, and 2 bases lay between the germline ends. The CDR3, as DNA: TGTGCCAGCAGCTTAGATGCAGATACGCAGTATTTT. Translation: CASSLDADTQYF.

This chain uses TRBV7-6 with TRBJ2-7, with 9 bases aligning to TRBD1. The CDR3 has 16 residues. Germline V gene sequence: CDR1 SGHVS, CDR2 FNYEAQ. Trimming took 5 bases from V and 0 from J; bases not matched to a gene: 8. CDR3 nucleotide sequence: TGTGCCAGCAGCCTTCGGACAGGGGAAACCTCCTACGAGCAGTACTTC. Translating gives CASSLRTGETSYEQYF.

This clonotype was seen a few times. The rearrangement uses TRBV28 and TRBJ2-1; TRBD1 is a possible D gene (6 bases). CDR1 is MDHEN, CDR2 SYDVKM, per germline. Trimming took off 6 bases at V and 8 bases at J, with 17 bases between the two ends. The CDR3 is 14 amino acids. This chain's CDR3 is CASREETGTDEQFF. Here the CDR3 DNA reads TGTGCCAGCAGAGAAGAAACAGGGACCGATGAGCAGTTCTTC.

The chain carries TRBV28 and TRBJ2-1; 12 bases fit TRBD1. The CDR3 extends over 18 amino acids. Germline lookup yields CDR1 MDHEN and CDR2 SYDVKM. V lost 10 bases to trimming and J lost 0 bases; unmatched junction nucleotides: 13. CDR3 sequence: CATEAGTGGAGSYNEQFF. CDR3 nucleotide sequence: TGTGCCACCGAAGCCGGGACAGGGGGCGCAGGCTCCTACAATGAGCAGTTCTTC.

The V call is TRBV6-5, the J call TRBJ2-1; 13 bases are a match to TRBD2. Germline CDR1 and CDR2: MNHEY and SVGAGI. The CDR3 runs to 15 residues. J gave up 5 bases and V 3 bases, and 1 base lay outside the gene matches. The CDR3 sequence: CASSYTSGGDNEQFF. The CDR3 DNA reads as TGTGCCAGCAGTTATACTAGCGGGGGGGACAATGAGCAGTTCTTC.

This sequence joins TRBV25-1 and TRBJ1-1; tentatively, D is TRBD1 (5 bases). Germline V gives CDR1 MGHDK, CDR2 SYGVNS. Trimming left V 1 base short and J 5 bases short, with 17 bases between. This CDR3 has 16 residues. The CDR3: CASSESRVSVWTEAFF. CDR3 in DNA: TGTGCCAGCAGTGAATCCAGGGTCTCGGTGTGGACTGAAGCTTTCTTT.

The chain recombines TRBV6-2 or TRBV6-3 with TRBJ2-2; TRBD1 matches at 8 bases. V trimming: 2 bases; J trimming: 5 bases; junction bases outside the gene matches: 10. Germline values: CDR1 MNHEY, CDR2 SVGEGT. The CDR3 totals 17 residues. The CDR3 sequence: CASSYLRTGRRTGELFF. CDR3 sequence (DNA): TGTGCCAGCAGTTACCTACGGACAGGGCGACGGACCGGGGAGCTGTTTTTT.

This rearrangement joins TRBV4-3 to TRBJ2-1; 10 nucleotides agree with TRBD2. The CDR3 extends over 16 amino acids. The ends lost 3 bases at V and 6 bases at J; junction bases unmatched: 8. Germline loops: CDR1 LGHNA, CDR2 YSLEER. DNA for the CDR3: TGCGCCAGCAGCCAGCCCACTAGCGGGACCATCAATGAGCAGTTCTTC. This codes for CASSQPTSGTINEQFF.

The chain joins TRBV28 to TRBJ2-7; 8 nucleotides agree with TRBD2. CDR3 length: 13 amino acids. Per the germline V gene, CDR1 is MDHEN and CDR2 is SYDVKM. V gave up 3 bases and J gave up 5 bases; unmatched junction bases: 3. CDR3 in amino acids: CASSFGGRNEQYF. The CDR3 DNA is TGTGCCAGCAGTTTTGGCGGGAGGAACGAGCAGTACTTC. The full variable domain, with the rest looked up from reference TRBV28 and TRBJ2-7, is DVKVTQSSRYLVKRTGEKVFLECVQDMDHENMFWYRQDPGLGLRLIYFSYDVKMKEKGDIPEGYSVSREKKERFSLILESASTNQTSMYLCASSFGGRNEQYFGPGTRLTVT.

This clonotype appeared a few times. The chain combines TRBV6-2 or TRBV6-3 with TRBJ2-1; D gene ambiguous. V was shortened by 1 base and J by 5 bases, with 6 bases between the two germline ends. CDR1 and CDR2 from the germline V gene are MNHEY and SVGEGT. CDR3 length equals 13 residues. CDR3 sequence reads: CASSYFGNNEQFF. In nucleotides, the CDR3 is TGTGCCAGCAGTTACTTTGGCAACAATGAGCAGTTCTTC.

The sample holds a few counts of this clonotype. The chain recombines TRBV7-9 with TRBJ2-7, with TRBD1 matching 9 bases. This CDR3 spans 15 amino acids. In germline, CDR1 is SEHNR, CDR2 FQNEAQ (reference sequence). V was pared by 4 bases and J by 3 bases, with 7 bases of the junction left unmatched. The CDR3 is CASSSRGQGSYEQYF. For the CDR3, the DNA is TGTGCCAGCAGCTCGCGGGGACAGGGAAGCTACGAGCAGTACTTC.

The chain uses TRBV14 and TRBJ2-1; TRBD2 matches at 10 bases. The germline V gene has CDR1 SGHDN and CDR2 FVKESK. CDR3 length equals 15 residues. J was trimmed by 12 bases and V by 4 bases; bases with no gene match: 12. CDR3 in amino acids: CASSLNGLAGEGQFF. The CDR3 coding sequence is TGTGCCAGCAGCCTAAATGGGCTAGCGGGAGAGGGGCAGTTCTTC.